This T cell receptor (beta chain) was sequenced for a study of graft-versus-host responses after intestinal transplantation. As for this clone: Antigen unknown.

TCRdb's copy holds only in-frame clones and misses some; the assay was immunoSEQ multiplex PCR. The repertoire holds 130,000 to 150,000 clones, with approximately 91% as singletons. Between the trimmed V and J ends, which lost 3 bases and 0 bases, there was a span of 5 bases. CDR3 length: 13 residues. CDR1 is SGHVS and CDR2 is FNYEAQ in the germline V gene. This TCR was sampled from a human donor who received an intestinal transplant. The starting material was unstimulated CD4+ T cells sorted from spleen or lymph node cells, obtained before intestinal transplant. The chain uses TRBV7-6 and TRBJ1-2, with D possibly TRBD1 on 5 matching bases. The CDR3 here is CASSLTANYGYTF. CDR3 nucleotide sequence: TGTGCCAGCAGCTTGACAGCTAACTATGGCTACACCTTC.